One sample yielded the 17 T cell receptor beta chains listed below, sequenced in a study of vaccination effects on CD4 cells after COVID-19 (dated 2022 in TCRdb). In the ViraFEST assay, PBMC were stimulated with viral peptide pools, and antigen-specific CD4+ T cell clonotypes were then identified by expansion using TCR sequencing. After 10 days of culture, CD4+ T cells were isolated with the EasySep CD4+ T cell isolation kit. Healthy vaccine recipients had no prior SARS-CoV-2 infection, confirmed by negative nucleocapsid antibodies before and after vaccination. Antigens of these TCRs are unknown. Library prep was done by the immunoSEQ multiplex PCR assay. The clones in this table, taken by TCRdb from immuneACCESS, are in-frame only. Not every clone is retained; where verified, under half of the shortfall comes from an unresolved V gene, and the cause of the rest is unknown. Present in this sample are about 40,000 clones, roughly 70% of which were seen just once. The top ten clonotypes cover 20% to 25% of the sample.

Sequences were derived from CD4+ T cells from PBMCs cultured with SARS-CoV-2 spike peptides, sampled before COVID-19 vaccination. Per the publication, the cell subset or site label means: SARS-CoV-2 spike overlapping peptide pool stimulation. These receptors came from a human donor who received a COVID-19 vaccine.

This chain uses TRBV7-9 with TRBJ1-2, with 12 bases fitting TRBD1. V was clipped by 5 bases and J by 3 bases; unmatched bases: 10. Per the germline V gene, CDR1 is SEHNR and CDR2 is FQNEAQ (reference sequence). This CDR3 comprises 17 residues. The DNA for the CDR3 is TGTGCCAGCAGCCTCGGGACAGGGGGCGGTTGGGACTATGGCTACACCTTC. As protein: CASSLGTGGGWDYGYTF.

J is TRBJ2-5 and V is TRBV5-1, with TRBD2 matching 9 bases. The junction had 10 bases not matched to a gene; V was cut back by 0 bases and J by 4 bases. The CDR3 has 17 amino acids. Germline V gene data show CDR1 as SGHRS and CDR2 as YFSETQ. CDR3 region: CASSLGLAERGGETQYF. The CDR3 DNA follows: TGCGCCAGCAGCTTGGGACTAGCGGAGAGGGGGGGAGAGACCCAGTACTTC.

The sample holds many counts of this clone. V usage is TRBV10-3 and J usage is TRBJ2-7, with 8 nucleotides matching TRBD2. The CDR3 runs to 11 residues. V shed 7 bases, J shed 6 bases, and the junction held 2 bases outside the gene matches. CDR1 ENHRY and CDR2 SYGVKD come from the germline V gene. CDR3 nucleotide sequence: TGTGCCATCACCGGGACTAGCGAGCAGTACTTC. Translating gives CAITGTSEQYF.

The CDR3 DNA reads TGTGCCAGCAGTTATTTAGCAGGGATTCAGCCCCAGCATTTT. Translating it yields CASSYLAGIQPQHF. The chain uses TRBV6-5 and TRBJ1-5, with D possibly matching TRBD1 (5 bases). The CDR3 sequence is 14 residues long. Germline V lookup: CDR1 MNHEY, CDR2 SVGAGI. Trimming shortened V by 3 bases and J by 6 bases, and 12 bases separated the two germline ends.

This clone was recorded a few times. The chain couples TRBV5-6 to TRBJ2-3, with 12 bases fitting TRBD2. The CDR3 loop spans 16 amino acids. The germline V gene encodes CDR1 SGHDT and CDR2 YYEEEE. The V gene end was trimmed by 6 bases and the J gene end by 2 bases; junction bases not matched to a gene: 7. The CDR3 nucleotides read TGTGCCAGCAACCCACTAGCGGGGGGCCACACAGATACGCAGTATTTT. It yields the protein CASNPLAGGHTDTQYF. Full variable domain (missing parts from reference TRBV5-6 and TRBJ2-3): DAGVTQSPTHLIKTRGQQVTLRCSPKSGHDTVSWYQQALGQGPQFIFQYYEEEERQRGNFPDRFSGHQFPNYSSELNVNALLLGDSALYLCASNPLAGGHTDTQYFGPGTRLTVL.

The chain couples TRBV12-5 to TRBJ2-1; D is perhaps TRBD1 (6 bases). CDR1 and CDR2 from the germline V gene are LGHNT and FRNRAP. V dropped 7 bases and J dropped 0 bases, with 13 bases sitting between them. The CDR3 contains 15 residues. As DNA, the CDR3 is TGTGCTAGTGCGCCCGGACAGAGCTCCTACAATGAGCAGTTCTTC. Protein product: CASAPGQSSYNEQFF.

The gene calls are TRBV28 and TRBJ2-7; D might be TRBD1 (6 bases). The CDR3 loop spans 18 amino acids. CDR1 and CDR2 (germline): MDHEN, SYDVKM. V was clipped by 1 base and J by 0 bases, with 19 bases between them. CDR3 in amino acids: CASSLYGRFRGNSYEQYF. CDR3 nucleotide sequence: TGTGCCAGCAGTTTATACGGCAGATTCAGGGGAAACTCCTACGAGCAGTACTTC.

CDR3 DNA: TGTGCCAGCAGCTTTTGGGGATTGACAGGGGATAACTATGGCTACACCTTC. As protein: CASSFWGLTGDNYGYTF. The rearrangement uses TRBV7-2 and TRBJ1-2, with 8 bases lining up with TRBD1. The CDR3 contains 17 residues. The germline CDR1 and CDR2 sequences are SGHTA and FQGNSA. Trimming took 3 bases from V and 1 from J; bases not matched to a gene: 10. Full variable domain (outside the CDR3, taken from reference TRBV7-2 and TRBJ1-2): GAGVSQSPSNKVTEKGKDVELRCDPISGHTALYWYRQSLGQGLEFLIYFQGNSAPDKSGLPSDRFSAERTGGSVSTLTIQRTQQEDSAVYLCASSFWGLTGDNYGYTFGSGTRLTVV.

V gene TRBV5-1 combines with J gene TRBJ1-1; D is ambiguous. The CDR3 has 13 amino acids. In germline, CDR1 is SGHRS, CDR2 YFSETQ. Trimming cost V 1 base and J 4 bases, with 8 bases left between them. The CDR3 loop reads CASSLSVGTEAFF. CDR3 sequence (DNA): TGCGCCAGCAGCTTGTCAGTGGGCACTGAAGCTTTCTTT.

CDR3 loop: CAITQDSYEQYF. CDR3 sequence (DNA): TGTGCCATTACCCAGGACTCCTACGAGCAGTACTTC. J is TRBJ2-7 and V is TRBV24-1; D gene unclear. The length of the CDR3 is 12 residues. Trimming stripped 11 bases from V and 0 bases from J, with 10 bases between. In germline, CDR1 is KGHDR, CDR2 SFDVKD.

This chain joins TRBV5-1 and TRBJ2-5; no definite D call. Germline V gene lookup returns CDR1 SGHRS and CDR2 YFSETQ. Trimming removed 0 bases from V and 3 bases from J, with 6 bases in between. The CDR3 has 13 residues. Here the CDR3 DNA reads TGCGCCAGCAGCTTGGATCCAGAAGAGACCCAGTACTTC. Translating gives CASSLDPEETQYF. The variable domain in full, completed from reference TRBV5-1 and TRBJ2-5, reads KAGVTQTPRYLIKTRGQQVTLSCSPISGHRSVSWYQQTPGQGLQFLFEYFSETQRNKGNFPGRFSGRQFSNSRSEMNVSTLELGDSALYLCASSLDPEETQYFGPGTRLLVL.

This chain connects TRBV4-2 to TRBJ2-1, with no clear D. The V and J ends lost 3 bases and 11 bases respectively, with 8 bases between them. CDR1 LGHNA and CDR2 YNFKEQ come from the germline V gene. CDR3 length equals 11 residues. CDR3 coding DNA: TGTGCCAGCAGCCATAAGGTCAAGCAGTTCTTC. This encodes CASSHKVKQFF.

This chain joins TRBV5-1 and TRBJ2-7, with a tentative D call TRBD2 (5 bases). Trimming removed 5 bases from V and 13 bases from J, with 22 bases in between. This CDR3 is built from 13 residues. Per germline, CDR1 SGHRS and CDR2 YFSETQ. CDR3 loop: CASRPGSSAGKYF. In nucleotides, the CDR3 is TGCGCCAGCAGACCTGGGAGCAGTGCTGGGAAATACTTC.

The genes are TRBV6-5 and TRBJ1-1; D call uncertain. Germline CDR1 MNHEY, CDR2 SVGAGI. The CDR3 is 13 residues long. V lost 7 bases and J lost 7, with 16 bases in between. The CDR3: CASTHRSGVEAFF. CDR3 in DNA: TGTGCCAGCACCCATCGTTCAGGTGTTGAAGCTTTCTTT.

J is TRBJ1-2 and V is TRBV28; the D is unclear. CDR1 is MDHEN, CDR2 SYDVKM, per germline. The CDR3 sequence is 14 residues long. V was shortened by 5 bases and J by 4 bases, with 14 bases between the two germline ends. The CDR3 coding sequence is TGTGCCAGCAGTCGGGGTCCCACTTTCTATGGCTACACCTTC. Its translation: CASSRGPTFYGYTF.

The rearrangement links TRBV7-2 to TRBJ2-5; either TRBD1 or TRBD2 may fit D (5 bases each). V was clipped by 7 bases and J by 1 base, with 10 bases between them. Germline values: CDR1 SGHTA, CDR2 FQGNSA. CDR3 length: 13 residues. The chain's CDR3 is CASNRGAQETQYF. The CDR3 coding sequence is TGTGCCAGCAATCGAGGGGCCCAAGAGACCCAGTACTTC.

This chain joins TRBV6-5 and TRBJ1-1; 8 nucleotides agree with TRBD1. The V gene's germline CDR1 is MNHEY and CDR2 SVGAGI. The CDR3 runs to 13 residues. The V segment lost 4 bases and the J segment 3 bases; nucleotides outside the gene matches: 1. CDR3 sequence (DNA): TGTGCCAGCAGTTTACAGGGGGACACTGAAGCTTTCTTT. Its translation is CASSLQGDTEAFF.